This TCR beta chain was documented in a study of memory CD4+ T cells and cytomegalovirus serostatus. Single viable CD3+CD4+CD8-CD45RO+ cells were sorted as the memory CD4+ T cells. Per the germline V gene, CDR1 is SGHTA and CDR2 is FQGNSA. CDR3 length equals 16 residues. V dropped 5 bases and J dropped 0; count of bases not matched to a gene: 6. This clone appeared once. Clones were sequenced by immunoSEQ multiplex PCR, and TCRdb holds only the in-frame ones, with some missing. Of 45,000 to 60,000 clones in the sample, over 60% are singletons; the top ten hold about 1.4%. Sequences were obtained from memory CD4+ T cells from blood. The TCR comes from an adult in good health and CMV-seropositive. The chain couples TRBV7-2 to TRBJ1-3; 8 bases line up with TRBD1. The CDR3 sequence is CASSTYTGGSGNTIYF. The DNA of the CDR3 is TGTGCCAGCAGCACATACACAGGGGGCTCTGGAAACACCATATATTTT.